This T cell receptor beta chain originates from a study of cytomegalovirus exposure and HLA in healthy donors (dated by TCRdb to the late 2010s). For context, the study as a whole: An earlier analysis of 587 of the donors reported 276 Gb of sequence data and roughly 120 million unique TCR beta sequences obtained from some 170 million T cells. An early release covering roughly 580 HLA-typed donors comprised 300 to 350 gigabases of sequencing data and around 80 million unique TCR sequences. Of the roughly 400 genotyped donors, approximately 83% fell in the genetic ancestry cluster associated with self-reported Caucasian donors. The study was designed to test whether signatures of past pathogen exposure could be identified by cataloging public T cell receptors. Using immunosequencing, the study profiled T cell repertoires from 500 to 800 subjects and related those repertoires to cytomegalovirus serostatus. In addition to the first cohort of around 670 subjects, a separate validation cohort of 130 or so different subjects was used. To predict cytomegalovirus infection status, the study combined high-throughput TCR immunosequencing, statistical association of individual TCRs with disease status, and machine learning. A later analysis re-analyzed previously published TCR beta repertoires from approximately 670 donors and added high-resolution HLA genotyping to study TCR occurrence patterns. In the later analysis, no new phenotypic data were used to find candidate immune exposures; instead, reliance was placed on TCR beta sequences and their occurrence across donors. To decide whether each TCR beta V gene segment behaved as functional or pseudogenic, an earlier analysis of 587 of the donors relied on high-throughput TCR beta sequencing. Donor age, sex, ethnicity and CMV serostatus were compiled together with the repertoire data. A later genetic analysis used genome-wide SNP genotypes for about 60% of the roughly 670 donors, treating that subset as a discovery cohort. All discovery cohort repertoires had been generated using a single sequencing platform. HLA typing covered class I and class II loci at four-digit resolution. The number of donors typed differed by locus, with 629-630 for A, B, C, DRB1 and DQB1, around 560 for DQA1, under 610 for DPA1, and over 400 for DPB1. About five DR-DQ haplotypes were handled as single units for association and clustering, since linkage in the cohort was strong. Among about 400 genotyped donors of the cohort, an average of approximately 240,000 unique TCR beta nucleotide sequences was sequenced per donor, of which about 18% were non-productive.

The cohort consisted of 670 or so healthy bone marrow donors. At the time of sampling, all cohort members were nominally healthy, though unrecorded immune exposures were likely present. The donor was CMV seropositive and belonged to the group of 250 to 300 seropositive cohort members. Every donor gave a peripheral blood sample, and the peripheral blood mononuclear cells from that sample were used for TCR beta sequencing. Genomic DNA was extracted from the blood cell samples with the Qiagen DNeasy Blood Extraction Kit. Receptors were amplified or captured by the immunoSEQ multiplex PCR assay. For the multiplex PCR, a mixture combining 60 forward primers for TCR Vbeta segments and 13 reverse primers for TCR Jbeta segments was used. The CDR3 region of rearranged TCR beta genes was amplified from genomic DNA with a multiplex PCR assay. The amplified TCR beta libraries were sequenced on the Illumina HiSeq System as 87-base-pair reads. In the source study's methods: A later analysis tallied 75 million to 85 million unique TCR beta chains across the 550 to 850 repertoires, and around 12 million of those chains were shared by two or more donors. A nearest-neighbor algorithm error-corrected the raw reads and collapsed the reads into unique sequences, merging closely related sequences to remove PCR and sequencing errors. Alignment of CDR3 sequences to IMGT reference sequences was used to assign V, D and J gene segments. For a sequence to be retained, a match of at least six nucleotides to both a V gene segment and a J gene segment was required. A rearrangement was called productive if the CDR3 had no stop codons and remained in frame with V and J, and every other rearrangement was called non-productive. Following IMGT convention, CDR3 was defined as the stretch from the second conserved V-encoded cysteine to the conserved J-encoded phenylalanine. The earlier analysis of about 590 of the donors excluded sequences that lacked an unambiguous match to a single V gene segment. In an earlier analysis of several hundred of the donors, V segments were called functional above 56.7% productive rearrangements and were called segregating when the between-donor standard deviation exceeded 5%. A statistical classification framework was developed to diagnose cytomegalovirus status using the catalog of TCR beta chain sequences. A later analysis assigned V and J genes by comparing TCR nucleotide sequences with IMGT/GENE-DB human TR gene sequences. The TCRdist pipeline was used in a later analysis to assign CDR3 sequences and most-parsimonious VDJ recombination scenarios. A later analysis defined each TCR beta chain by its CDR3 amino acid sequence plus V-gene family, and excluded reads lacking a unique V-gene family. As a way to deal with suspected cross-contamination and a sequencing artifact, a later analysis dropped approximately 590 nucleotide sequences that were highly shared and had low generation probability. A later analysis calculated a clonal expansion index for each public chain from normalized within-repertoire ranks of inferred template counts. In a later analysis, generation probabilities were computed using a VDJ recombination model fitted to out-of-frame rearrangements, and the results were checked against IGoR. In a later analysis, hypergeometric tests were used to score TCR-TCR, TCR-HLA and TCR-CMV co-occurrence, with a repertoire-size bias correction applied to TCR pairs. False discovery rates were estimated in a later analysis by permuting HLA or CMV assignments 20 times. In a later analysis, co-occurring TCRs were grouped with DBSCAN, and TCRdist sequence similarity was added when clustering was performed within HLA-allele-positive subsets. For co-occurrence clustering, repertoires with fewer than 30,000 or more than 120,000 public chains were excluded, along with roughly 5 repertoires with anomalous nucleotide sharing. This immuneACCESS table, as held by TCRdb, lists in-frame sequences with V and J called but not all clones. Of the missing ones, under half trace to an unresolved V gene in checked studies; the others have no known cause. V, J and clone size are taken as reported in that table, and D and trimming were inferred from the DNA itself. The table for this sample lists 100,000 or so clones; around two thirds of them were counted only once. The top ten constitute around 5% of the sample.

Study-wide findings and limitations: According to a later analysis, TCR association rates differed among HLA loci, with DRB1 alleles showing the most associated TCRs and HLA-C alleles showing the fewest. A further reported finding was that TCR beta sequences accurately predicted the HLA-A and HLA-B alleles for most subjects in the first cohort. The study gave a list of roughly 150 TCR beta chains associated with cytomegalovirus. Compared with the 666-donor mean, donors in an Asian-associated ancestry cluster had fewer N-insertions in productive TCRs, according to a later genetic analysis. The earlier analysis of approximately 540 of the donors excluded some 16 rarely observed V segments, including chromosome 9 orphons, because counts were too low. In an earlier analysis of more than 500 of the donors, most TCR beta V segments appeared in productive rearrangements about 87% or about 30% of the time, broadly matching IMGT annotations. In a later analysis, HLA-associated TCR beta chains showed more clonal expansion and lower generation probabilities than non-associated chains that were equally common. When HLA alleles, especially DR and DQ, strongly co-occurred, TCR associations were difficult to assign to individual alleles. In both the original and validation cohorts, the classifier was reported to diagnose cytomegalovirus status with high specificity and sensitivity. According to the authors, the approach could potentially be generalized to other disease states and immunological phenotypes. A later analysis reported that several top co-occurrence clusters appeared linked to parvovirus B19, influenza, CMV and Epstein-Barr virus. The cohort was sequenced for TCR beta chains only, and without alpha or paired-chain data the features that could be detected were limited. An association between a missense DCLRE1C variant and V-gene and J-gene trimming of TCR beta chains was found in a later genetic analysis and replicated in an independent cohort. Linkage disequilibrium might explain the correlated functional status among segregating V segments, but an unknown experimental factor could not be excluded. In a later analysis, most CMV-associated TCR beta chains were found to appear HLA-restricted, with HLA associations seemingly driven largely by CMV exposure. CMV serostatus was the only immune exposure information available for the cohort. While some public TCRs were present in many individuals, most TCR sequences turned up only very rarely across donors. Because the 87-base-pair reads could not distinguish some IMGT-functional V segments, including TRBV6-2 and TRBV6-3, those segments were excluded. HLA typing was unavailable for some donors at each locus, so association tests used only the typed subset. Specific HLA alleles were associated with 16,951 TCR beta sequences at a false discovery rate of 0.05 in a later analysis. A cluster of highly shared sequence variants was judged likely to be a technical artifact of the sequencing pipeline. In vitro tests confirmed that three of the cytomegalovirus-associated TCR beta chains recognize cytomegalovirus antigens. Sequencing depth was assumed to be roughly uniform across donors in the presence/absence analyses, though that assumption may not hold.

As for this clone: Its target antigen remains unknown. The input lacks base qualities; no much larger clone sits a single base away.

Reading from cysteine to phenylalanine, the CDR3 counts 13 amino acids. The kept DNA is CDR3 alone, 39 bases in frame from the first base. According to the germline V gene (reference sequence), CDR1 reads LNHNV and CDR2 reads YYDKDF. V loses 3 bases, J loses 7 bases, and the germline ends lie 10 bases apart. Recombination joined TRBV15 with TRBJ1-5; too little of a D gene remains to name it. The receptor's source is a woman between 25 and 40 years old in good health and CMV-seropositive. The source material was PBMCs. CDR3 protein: CATSRAGEQPQHF. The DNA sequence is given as TGTGCCACCAGCAGGGCGGGTGAGCAGCCCCAGCATTTT.